Listed below are T cell receptor beta chains from one sample, sequenced in a study of T cell repertoires in cytomegalovirus infection. From the reads, TCRdb called clonotypes with MiXCR, one entry per CDR3 protein. The sample contains 150,000 to 200,000 distinct CDR3 sequences, approximately 15% of which appear only once. Sequenced sample: PBMCs. The receptor source for this set is a human donor in good health (CMV status not recorded). Some clones in this sample may be carry-over from other donors' samples. Each CDR3 is given with its conserved first and last residue. The D gene is left open where the match is weak. A row's size may be missing; if present it is once, few, many or a size class.

cdr3_length | j_call | v_call | d_call | clone_size | cdr3_aa | cdr3_nt
18 | TRBJ2-7 | TRBV20-1 | TRBD2 | NA | CSASTPGLAGPITYEQYF | TGCAGTGCCTCAACCCCGGGACTAGCGGGCCCCATTACCTACGAGCAGTACTTC
14 | TRBJ2-7 | TRBV6-6 | NA | NA | CASSSGTAPYEQYF | TGTGCCAGCAGTTCCGGGACGGCCCCCTACGAGCAGTACTTC
13 | TRBJ2-7 | TRBV24-1 | NA | few | CATRETGSYEQYF | TGTGCCACCAGAGAGACGGGGTCCTACGAGCAGTACTTC
14 | TRBJ1-2 | TRBV7-2 | NA | many | CASLAISGNYGYTF | TGTGCCAGCCTGGCTATTTCAGGGAACTATGGCTACACCTTC
15 | TRBJ2-5 | TRBV24-1 | NA | NA | CATSDRTGTQETQYF | TGTGCCACCAGTGACCGAACCGGGACTCAAGAGACCCAGTACTTC
18 | TRBJ2-3 | TRBV12-3/TRBV12-4 | TRBD2 | NA | CASSPPLRPAGGADTQYF | TGTGCCAGCAGTCCACCCCTGAGACCAGCGGGAGGCGCAGATACGCAGTATTTT
14 | TRBJ2-3 | TRBV29-1 | TRBD1 | many | CSVSDRGVTDTQYF | TGCAGCGTGTCGGACAGGGGGGTAACAGATACGCAGTATTTT
15 | TRBJ1-4 | TRBV19 | NA | few | CASSMQSAANEKLFF | TGTGCCAGTAGTATGCAGAGTGCCGCTAATGAAAAACTGTTTTTT
15 | TRBJ2-1 | TRBV20-1 | TRBD2 | NA | CSARDRASGYNEQFF | TGCAGTGCTAGAGATAGGGCTAGCGGGTACAATGAGCAGTTCTTC
15 | TRBJ2-2 | TRBV5-5 | NA | few | CASSPIGKRTGELFF | TGTGCCAGCAGCCCTATCGGCAAACGGACCGGGGAGCTGTTTTTT
14 | TRBJ1-2 | TRBV7-9 | TRBD1 | many | CASSLGTGGDGYTF | TGTGCCAGCAGCTTAGGGACAGGGGGCGATGGCTACACCTTC
15 | TRBJ2-3 | TRBV7-2 | NA | many | CASSLAGSFTDTQYF | TGTGCCAGCAGCTTAGCAGGCAGTTTCACAGATACGCAGTATTTT
18 | TRBJ2-7 | TRBV5-6 | TRBD2 | few | CASSPPGLAARTSYEQYF | TGTGCCAGCAGCCCGCCGGGACTAGCGGCCAGGACCTCCTACGAGCAGTACTTC
13 | TRBJ2-3 | TRBV29-1 | TRBD2 | few | CSVEGRSGVPRYF | TGCAGCGTTGAAGGAAGGAGCGGGGTACCTCGGTATTTT
13 | TRBJ1-2 | TRBV9 | NA | NA | CASSVEGTYGYTF | TGTGCCAGCAGCGTAGAGGGGACCTATGGCTACACCTTC
12 | TRBJ2-7 | TRBV10-1 | NA | few | CASSRDNYEQYF | TGCGCCAGCAGCCGGGACAACTACGAGCAGTACTTC
13 | TRBJ1-1 | TRBV12-3/TRBV12-4 | NA | few | CASSPHRSTEAFF | TGTGCCAGCAGTCCCCACAGGAGTACTGAAGCTTTCTTT
11 | TRBJ2-5 | TRBV29-1 | NA | few | CSVVRGETQYF | TGCAGCGTTGTAAGGGGGGAGACCCAGTACTTC
13 | TRBJ2-5 | TRBV4-1 | NA | NA | CASSQVGGETQYF | TGCGCCAGCAGCCAAGTGGGGGGAGAGACCCAGTACTTC
13 | TRBJ1-1 | TRBV27 | NA | NA | CASQRPRDTEAFF | TGTGCCAGCCAGAGACCGCGGGACACTGAAGCTTTCTTT
15 | TRBJ2-7 | TRBV7-9 | TRBD1 | many | CASSARTGNLYEQYF | TGTGCCAGCAGCGCCCGGACAGGGAACCTCTACGAGCAGTACTTC
14 | TRBJ2-7 | TRBV9 | NA | once | CASRAGLHSYEQYF | TGTGCCAGCAGGGCGGGCCTCCACTCCTACGAGCAGTACTTC
17 | TRBJ2-3 | TRBV4-3 | TRBD1 | NA | CASSQDHGTGGTDTQYF | TGCGCCAGCAGCCAAGATCATGGGACAGGGGGCACAGATACGCAGTATTTT
14 | TRBJ1-3 | TRBV7-8 | NA | NA | CASLSSSSGNTIYF | TGTGCCAGCCTAAGTAGCAGCTCTGGAAACACCATATATTTT
17 | TRBJ2-2 | TRBV7-3 | TRBD2 | many | CASSVLAGVKTTGELFF | TGTGCCAGCAGCGTACTAGCGGGAGTTAAAACAACCGGGGAGCTGTTTTTT
12 | TRBJ1-5 | TRBV5-6 | NA | many | CASSLGDQPQHF | TGTGCCAGCAGCTTAGGAGATCAGCCCCAGCATTTT
15 | TRBJ2-3 | TRBV24-1 | NA | NA | CATSAPDNSRDTQYF | TGTGCCACCAGTGCCCCGGACAACTCACGGGATACGCAGTATTTT
17 | TRBJ2-1 | TRBV6-2/TRBV6-3 | TRBD2 | NA | CASSRRTSGSSYNEQFF | TGTGCCAGCAGCAGACGGACTAGCGGGAGCTCCTACAATGAGCAGTTCTTC
13 | TRBJ1-1 | TRBV19 | NA | few | CASSIALGTEAFF | TGTGCCAGTAGTATAGCTCTGGGAACTGAAGCTTTCTTT
16 | TRBJ2-6 | TRBV7-3 | NA | NA | CASSLGRGAGANVLTF | TGTGCCAGCAGCTTAGGGAGGGGGGCCGGGGCCAACGTCCTGACTTTC
14 | TRBJ2-1 | TRBV11-1 | NA | many | CASRSASDYNEQFF | TGTGCCAGTCGGAGCGCGAGCGACTACAATGAGCAGTTCTTC
15 | TRBJ2-1 | TRBV4-3 | TRBD2 | NA | CASRVAGGPYNEQFF | TGCGCCAGCAGGGTCGCGGGAGGGCCCTACAATGAGCAGTTCTTC
19 | TRBJ1-2 | TRBV7-9 | TRBD1 | many | CASSLANWDRGTANYGYTF | TGTGCCAGCAGCTTAGCCAATTGGGACAGGGGGACGGCTAACTATGGCTACACCTTC
13 | TRBJ2-6 | TRBV7-3 | NA | few | CASSLTGANVLTF | TGTGCCAGCAGCTTAACCGGGGCCAACGTCCTGACTTTC
18 | TRBJ1-2 | TRBV5-5 | NA | many | CASSWVRQGGRKTYGYTF | TGTGCCAGCAGCTGGGTCCGCCAGGGAGGACGGAAGACCTATGGCTACACCTTC
17 | TRBJ1-5 | TRBV7-2 | TRBD1 | many | CASSPWGTGDSNQPQHF | TGTGCCAGCAGCCCCTGGGGGACAGGGGATAGCAATCAGCCCCAGCATTTT
16 | TRBJ1-5 | TRBV12-3/TRBV12-4 | TRBD1 | many | CASRLDRLYSNQPQHF | TGTGCCAGCAGGTTGGACAGGTTGTATAGCAATCAGCCCCAGCATTTT
15 | TRBJ2-2 | TRBV6-1 | TRBD2 | few | CASWEVAGGTGELFF | TGTGCCAGCTGGGAGGTAGCGGGGGGTACCGGGGAGCTGTTTTTT
14 | TRBJ1-2 | TRBV3-1 | NA | once | CASTPGTVVYGYTF | TGTGCCAGCACCCCCGGCACAGTCGTCTATGGCTACACCTTC
16 | TRBJ2-7 | TRBV7-9 | TRBD1 | NA | CASSFRDSYTPYEQYF | TGTGCCAGCAGCTTTAGGGACAGTTACACCCCCTACGAGCAGTACTTC
12 | TRBJ1-5 | TRBV12-5 | NA | NA | CASDYSNQPQHF | TGTGCTAGTGATTACAGCAATCAGCCCCAGCATTTT